The next 6 T cell receptor beta chains were all read from a single sample in a study of cytomegalovirus exposure and HLA in healthy donors. The data were produced by immunoSEQ multiplex PCR, yet TCRdb's version contains in-frame clones alone and is incomplete. The sample includes about 44,000 clones, 93% of them seen just once. Specimen: PBMCs. These receptors were obtained from a woman younger than 35 in good health and CMV-seronegative.

The gene calls are TRBV28 and TRBJ1-4; D unresolved. CDR1 is MDHEN, CDR2 SYDVKM, per germline. The CDR3 loop spans 13 amino acids. V dropped 3 bases and J dropped 5 bases, with 7 bases sitting between them. The CDR3 loop is CASSFTGNEKLFF. CDR3 coding DNA: TGTGCCAGCAGTTTCACGGGGAATGAAAAACTGTTTTTT. Looking up the rest from reference TRBV28 and TRBJ1-4 gives the full variable domain: DVKVTQSSRYLVKRTGEKVFLECVQDMDHENMFWYRQDPGLGLRLIYFSYDVKMKEKGDIPEGYSVSREKKERFSLILESASTNQTSMYLCASSFTGNEKLFFGSGTQLSVL.

The chain couples TRBV11-2 to TRBJ2-3; no clear D gene. CDR3 size: 13 residues. V dropped 5 bases and J dropped 6 bases, with 12 bases sitting between them. Germline CDR1 and CDR2: SGHAT and FQNNGV. This CDR3 is CASSISLVDTQYF. The DNA of the CDR3 is TGTGCCAGCAGCATATCCTTAGTTGATACGCAGTATTTT.

The table lists this clone with a count of one. The gene calls are TRBV11-2 and TRBJ1-2; D unresolved. Germline V gene sequence: CDR1 SGHAT, CDR2 FQNNGV. The CDR3 covers 14 residues. V lost 2 bases to trimming and J lost 3 bases, with 10 bases between them. CDR3 sequence: CASSLWVGDYGYTF. CDR3 DNA sequence: TGTGCCAGCAGCTTATGGGTCGGGGACTATGGCTACACCTTC.

CDR3 protein: CASMGQGTGELFF. DNA for the CDR3: TGTGCCAGTATGGGACAGGGGACCGGGGAGCTGTTTTTT. The chain couples TRBV19 to TRBJ2-2; 10 nucleotides agree with TRBD1. The V segment lost 7 bases and the J segment 5 bases; nucleotides outside the gene matches: 1. CDR3 length: 13 amino acids. The germline V gene has CDR1 LNHDA and CDR2 SQIVND (reference sequence). Variable domain in full (rest from reference TRBV19 and TRBJ2-2): DGGITQSPKYLFRKEGQNVTLSCEQNLNHDAMYWYRQDPGQGLRLIYYSQIVNDFQKGDIAEGYSVSREKKESFPLTVTSAQKNPTAFYLCASMGQGTGELFFGEGSRLTVL.

The rearrangement links TRBV2 to TRBJ1-2; 9 bases are a match to TRBD1. V lost 6 bases, J lost 3 bases, and 8 bases stayed unmatched. The V gene's germline CDR1 is SNHLY and CDR2 FYNNEI. CDR3 length: 15 residues. The CDR3 protein is CASRATRTGDYGYTF. CDR3 DNA sequence: TGTGCCAGCAGGGCGACCCGGACAGGGGACTATGGCTACACCTTC.

The chain is built from TRBV6-5 and TRBJ2-3; 9 nucleotides line up with TRBD1. J gave up 3 bases and V 5 bases, and 3 bases lay outside the gene matches. Germline CDR1 is MNHEY and CDR2 is SVGAGI. This CDR3 is built from 14 residues. DNA for the CDR3: TGTGCCAGCAGTCCGACAGGGGGAACAGATACGCAGTATTTT. Residues: CASSPTGGTDTQYF.